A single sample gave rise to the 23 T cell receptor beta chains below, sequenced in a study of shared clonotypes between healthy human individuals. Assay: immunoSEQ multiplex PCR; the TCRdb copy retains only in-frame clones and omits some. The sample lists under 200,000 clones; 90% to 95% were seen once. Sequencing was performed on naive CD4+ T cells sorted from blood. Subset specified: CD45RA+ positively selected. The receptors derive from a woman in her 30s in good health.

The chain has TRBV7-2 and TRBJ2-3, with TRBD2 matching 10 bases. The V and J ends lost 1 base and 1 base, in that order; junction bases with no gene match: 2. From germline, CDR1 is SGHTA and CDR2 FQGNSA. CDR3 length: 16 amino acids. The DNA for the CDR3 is TGTGCCAGCAGCTTAGGCCTAGCGGGAGGCACAGATACGCAGTATTTT. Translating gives CASSLGLAGGTDTQYF.

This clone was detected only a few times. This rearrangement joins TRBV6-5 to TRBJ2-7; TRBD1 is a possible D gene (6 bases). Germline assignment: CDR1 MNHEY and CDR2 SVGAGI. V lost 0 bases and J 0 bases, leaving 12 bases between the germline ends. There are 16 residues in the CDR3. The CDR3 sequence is CASSYSPGVGSYEQYF. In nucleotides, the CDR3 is TGTGCCAGCAGTTACTCCCCAGGGGTGGGCTCCTACGAGCAGTACTTC.

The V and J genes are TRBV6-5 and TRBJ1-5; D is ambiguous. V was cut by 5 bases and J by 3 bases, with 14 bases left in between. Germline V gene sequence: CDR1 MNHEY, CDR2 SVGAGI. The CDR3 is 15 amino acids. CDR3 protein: CASSPWTGDNQPQHF. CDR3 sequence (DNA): TGTGCCAGCAGTCCGTGGACTGGGGACAATCAGCCCCAGCATTTT.

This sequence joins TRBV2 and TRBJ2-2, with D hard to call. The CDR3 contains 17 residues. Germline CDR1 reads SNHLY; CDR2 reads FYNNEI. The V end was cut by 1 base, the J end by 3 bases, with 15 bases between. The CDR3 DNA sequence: TGTGCCAGCAGTGAAGGGGTGGGGATTGTAGACACCGGGGAGCTGTTTTTT. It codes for CASSEGVGIVDTGELFF.

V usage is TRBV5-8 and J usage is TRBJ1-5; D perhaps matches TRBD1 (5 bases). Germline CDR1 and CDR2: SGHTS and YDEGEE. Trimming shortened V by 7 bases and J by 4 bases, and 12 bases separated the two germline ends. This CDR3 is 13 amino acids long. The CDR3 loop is CASPRGGNQPQHF. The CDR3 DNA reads TGTGCCAGCCCCCGGGGGGGGAATCAGCCCCAGCATTTT.

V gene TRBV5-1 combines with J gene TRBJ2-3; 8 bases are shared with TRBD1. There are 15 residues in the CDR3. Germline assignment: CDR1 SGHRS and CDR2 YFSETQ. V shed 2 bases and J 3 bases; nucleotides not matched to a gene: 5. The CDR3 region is CASSFSQGATDTQYF. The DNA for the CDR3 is TGCGCCAGCAGCTTTAGCCAGGGGGCAACAGATACGCAGTATTTT.

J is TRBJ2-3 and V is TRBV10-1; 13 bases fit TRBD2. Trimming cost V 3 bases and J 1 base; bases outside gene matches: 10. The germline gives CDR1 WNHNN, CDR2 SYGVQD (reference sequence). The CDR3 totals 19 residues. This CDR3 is CASSDPGTSGIMGTDTQYF. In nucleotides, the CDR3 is TGCGCCAGCAGTGACCCCGGGACTAGCGGGATTATGGGCACAGATACGCAGTATTTT.

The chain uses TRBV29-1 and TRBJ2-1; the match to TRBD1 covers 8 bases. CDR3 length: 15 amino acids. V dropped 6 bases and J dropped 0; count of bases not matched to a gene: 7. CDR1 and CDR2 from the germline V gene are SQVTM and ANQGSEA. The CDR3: CSVTDRGDSYNEQFF. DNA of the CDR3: TGCAGCGTCACCGACAGGGGAGACTCCTACAATGAGCAGTTCTTC.

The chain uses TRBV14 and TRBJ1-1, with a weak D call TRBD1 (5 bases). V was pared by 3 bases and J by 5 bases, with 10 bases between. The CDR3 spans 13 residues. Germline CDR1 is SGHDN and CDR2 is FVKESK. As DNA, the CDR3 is TGTGCCAGCAGCCAGAGAGGGGTAACTGAAGCTTTCTTT. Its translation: CASSQRGVTEAFF.

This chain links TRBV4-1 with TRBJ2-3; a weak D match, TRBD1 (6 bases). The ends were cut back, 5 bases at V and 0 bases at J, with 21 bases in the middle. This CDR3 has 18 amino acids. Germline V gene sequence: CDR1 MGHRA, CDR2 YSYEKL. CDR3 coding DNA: TGCGCCAGCAGCTTTCGACTCAACAGGGAAATTAGCACAGATACGCAGTATTTT. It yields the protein CASSFRLNREISTDTQYF.

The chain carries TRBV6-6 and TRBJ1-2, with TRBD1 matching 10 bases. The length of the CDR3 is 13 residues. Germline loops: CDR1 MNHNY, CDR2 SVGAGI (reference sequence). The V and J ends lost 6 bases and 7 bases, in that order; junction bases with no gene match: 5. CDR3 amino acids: CASRSGTGVGYTF. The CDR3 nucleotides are TGTGCCAGCAGATCCGGGACAGGGGTTGGCTACACCTTC.

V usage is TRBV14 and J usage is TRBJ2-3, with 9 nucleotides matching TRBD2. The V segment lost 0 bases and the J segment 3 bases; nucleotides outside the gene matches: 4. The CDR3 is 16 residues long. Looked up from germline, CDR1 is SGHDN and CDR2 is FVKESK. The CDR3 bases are TGTGCCAGCAGCCAAGAGCTAGCGGGATCGACAGATACGCAGTATTTT. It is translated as CASSQELAGSTDTQYF.

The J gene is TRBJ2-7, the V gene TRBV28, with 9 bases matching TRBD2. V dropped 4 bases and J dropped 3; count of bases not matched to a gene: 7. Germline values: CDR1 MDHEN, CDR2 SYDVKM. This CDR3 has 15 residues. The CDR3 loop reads CASSSVGAGGYEQYF. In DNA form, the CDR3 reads TGTGCCAGCAGTTCGGTGGGAGCGGGGGGCTACGAGCAGTACTTC.

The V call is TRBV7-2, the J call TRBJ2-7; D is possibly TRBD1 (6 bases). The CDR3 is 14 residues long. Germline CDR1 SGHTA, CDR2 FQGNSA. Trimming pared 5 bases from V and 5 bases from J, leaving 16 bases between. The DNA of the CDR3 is TGTGCCAGCAGCGCAACAGGGACACCCGACGAGCAGTACTTC. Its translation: CASSATGTPDEQYF.

The CDR3 region has the DNA TGTGCCAGCAGTCTCACATACTACGAGCAGTACTTC. Translated: CASSLTYYEQYF. V is TRBV2 and J is TRBJ2-7; D is ambiguous. Germline V gives CDR1 SNHLY, CDR2 FYNNEI. V was cut by 5 bases and J by 3 bases, with 8 bases left in between. The CDR3 has 12 residues.

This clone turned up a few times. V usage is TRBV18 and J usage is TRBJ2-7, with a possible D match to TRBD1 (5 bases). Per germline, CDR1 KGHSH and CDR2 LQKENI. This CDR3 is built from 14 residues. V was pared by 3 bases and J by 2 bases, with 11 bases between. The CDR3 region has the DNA TGTGCCAGCTCACCTTTTGACAGAGCCTACGAGCAGTACTTC. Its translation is CASSPFDRAYEQYF.

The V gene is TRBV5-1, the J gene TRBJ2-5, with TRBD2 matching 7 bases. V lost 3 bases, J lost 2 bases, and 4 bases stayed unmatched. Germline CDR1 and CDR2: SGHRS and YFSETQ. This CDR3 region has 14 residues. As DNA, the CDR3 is TGCGCCAGCAGCTCGGGACTAATACAAGAGACCCAGTACTTC. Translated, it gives CASSSGLIQETQYF. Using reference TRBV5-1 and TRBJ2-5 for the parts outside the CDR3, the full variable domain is KAGVTQTPRYLIKTRGQQVTLSCSPISGHRSVSWYQQTPGQGLQFLFEYFSETQRNKGNFPGRFSGRQFSNSRSEMNVSTLELGDSALYLCASSSGLIQETQYFGPGTRLLVL.

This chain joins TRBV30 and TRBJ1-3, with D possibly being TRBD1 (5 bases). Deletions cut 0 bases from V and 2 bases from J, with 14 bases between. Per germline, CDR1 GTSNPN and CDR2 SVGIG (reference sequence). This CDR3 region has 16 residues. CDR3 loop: CAWSVRRQFAGNTIYF. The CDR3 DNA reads TGTGCCTGGAGTGTACGAAGACAGTTCGCTGGAAACACCATATATTTT.

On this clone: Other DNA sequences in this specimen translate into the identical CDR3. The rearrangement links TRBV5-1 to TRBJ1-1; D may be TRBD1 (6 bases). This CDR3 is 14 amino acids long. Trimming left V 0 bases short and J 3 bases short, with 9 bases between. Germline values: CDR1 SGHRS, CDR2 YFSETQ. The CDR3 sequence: CASSLVGGYTEAFF. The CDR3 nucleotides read TGCGCCAGCAGCTTGGTAGGGGGTTACACTGAAGCTTTCTTT.

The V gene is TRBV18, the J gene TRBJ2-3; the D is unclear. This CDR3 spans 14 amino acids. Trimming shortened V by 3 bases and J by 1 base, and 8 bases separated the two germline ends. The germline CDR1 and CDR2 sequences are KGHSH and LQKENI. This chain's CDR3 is CASSPVEGTDTQYF. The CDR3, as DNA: TGTGCCAGCTCACCGGTCGAAGGCACAGATACGCAGTATTTT.

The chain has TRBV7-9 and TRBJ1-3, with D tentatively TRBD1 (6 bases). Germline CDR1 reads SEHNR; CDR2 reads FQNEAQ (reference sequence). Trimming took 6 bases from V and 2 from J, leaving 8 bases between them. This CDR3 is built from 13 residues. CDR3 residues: CASRQGTGNTIYF. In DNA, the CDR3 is TGTGCCAGCAGACAGGGAACTGGAAACACCATATATTTT.

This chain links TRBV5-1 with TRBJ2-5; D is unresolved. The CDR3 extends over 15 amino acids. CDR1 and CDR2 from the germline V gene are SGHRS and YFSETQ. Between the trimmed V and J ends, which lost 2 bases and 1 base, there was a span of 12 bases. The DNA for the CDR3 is TGCGCCAGCAGCTTTTCGGGTCGACCCCAAGAGACCCAGTACTTC. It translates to CASSFSGRPQETQYF.

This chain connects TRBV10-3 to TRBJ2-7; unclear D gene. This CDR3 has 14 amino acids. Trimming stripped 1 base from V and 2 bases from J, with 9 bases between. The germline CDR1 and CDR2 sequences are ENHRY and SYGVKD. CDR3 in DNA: TGTGCCATCAGTGAGTACTGGATAGCCTACGAGCAGTACTTC. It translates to CAISEYWIAYEQYF.